The T cell receptor beta chain described here comes from a study of T cell repertoires in cytomegalovirus infection. Study as a whole: Public TCR beta signatures were indicative of both CMV infection and a matching HLA type. Overall study results and limits: Cumulative frequency of public TCR beta families picked out carriers of CMV plus the relevant HLA. HLA-C-restricted CMV clonotypes gave the most frequent clonotype in two of eight donors.

TCRdb re-analysed the reads in MiXCR, keeping a single row per CDR3 protein. The data show about 740,000 distinct CDR3 sequences, 35% to 45% seen once. Points on this clonotype: Antigen specificity is unknown.

The specimen sequenced was PBMCs. This sequence originates from a human donor in good health (CMV status not recorded). Some clones in this sample may be carry-over from other donors' samples.

The CDR3 DNA reads TGTGCCAGCAGTTGGGCCCGGGAGACCCAGTACTTC. Encoded protein: CASSWARETQYF. The chain combines TRBV12-3 or TRBV12-4 with TRBJ2-5; D remains unclear. The CDR3 sequence is 12 residues long. Trimming stripped 4 bases from V and 5 bases from J, with 8 bases between.